The 23 T cell receptor beta chains below all came from one sample that was sequenced in a study of T cells in Graves' hyperthyroidism and ophthalmopathy. RNA transcripts served as the template for amplifying TCR beta CDR3 regions. In the first-round RT-PCR of the TCR CDR3, the HTBI primer set was used. Each CDR3 protein gets one entry after TCRdb re-called the multiplex PCR reads with MiXCR. In the table there are about 360,000 distinct CDR3 sequences, around 16% of which are singletons. The sequencing input was blood. The receptor source for this set is a woman aged 18-29 years with Graves' hyperthyroidism that later progressed to Graves' ophthalmopathy.

This clonotype was recorded many times. This chain connects TRBV12-3 or TRBV12-4 to TRBJ1-1, with 8 bases aligning to TRBD1. Germline trimming cut 4 bases from V and 4 bases from J; bases unmatched to any gene: 8. This CDR3 region has 15 residues. The CDR3 DNA reads as TGTGCCAGCAGTTGGATGCAGGGGGCAGGCACTGAAGCTTTCTTT. Translated: CASSWMQGAGTEAFF.

The chain recombines TRBV27 with TRBJ2-1; TRBD1 aligns across 12 bases. With 0 bases clipped from V and 9 bases from J, the junction kept 9 bases outside the gene matches. In germline, CDR1 is MNHEY, CDR2 SMNVEV (reference sequence). The CDR3 extends over 17 amino acids. The CDR3 nucleotides read TGTGCCAGCAGTTTATCGTCGGGGACAGGGGGCCAAGGTGAGCAGTTCTTC. Its protein is CASSLSSGTGGQGEQFF.

This clonotype was picked up many times. The CDR3 protein is CASTYSGPEAFF. In DNA form, the CDR3 reads TGTGCCAGCACCTACTCTGGTCCTGAAGCTTTCTTT. The rearrangement links TRBV7-9 to TRBJ1-1; D gene uncertain. Germline V gene sequence: CDR1 SEHNR, CDR2 FQNEAQ (reference sequence). The CDR3 has 12 residues. Deletions cut 7 bases from V and 6 bases from J, with 12 bases between.

The gene calls are TRBV4-1 and TRBJ2-7; TRBD1 matches at 7 bases. The CDR3 is 15 amino acids. Germline assignment: CDR1 MGHRA and CDR2 YSYEKL. Losses at the gene ends were 2 bases for V and 3 bases for J; bases not matched to a gene: 7. This CDR3 reads CASSQSQGQSYEQYF. In DNA, the CDR3 is TGCGCCAGCAGCCAATCGCAGGGACAGAGCTACGAGCAGTACTTC.

This clonotype was counted only a few times. The chain employs TRBV18 and TRBJ2-2; a weak D match, TRBD1 (6 bases). The CDR3 totals 15 residues. V was shortened by 2 bases and J by 1 base, with 8 bases between the two germline ends. Germline V gene lookup returns CDR1 KGHSH and CDR2 LQKENI. In nucleotides, the CDR3 is TGTGCCAGCTCACCAAACAGGGAGAACACCGGGGAGCTGTTTTTT. Residues: CASSPNRENTGELFF.

The V and J genes are TRBV6-1 and TRBJ1-4, with 9 bases matching TRBD1. The CDR3 runs 14 residues. V shed 0 bases, J shed 12 bases, and the junction held 5 bases outside the gene matches. Germline-derived CDR1 and CDR2 are MNHNS and SASEGT. The CDR3 loop reads CASSEADRQGELFF. DNA of the CDR3: TGTGCCAGCAGTGAAGCGGACCGACAGGGGGAACTGTTTTTT.

Ten or more counts support this clonotype. The chain links TRBV20-1 to TRBJ2-3; the D call may be TRBD1 or TRBD2 (6 bases each). This CDR3 contains 17 residues. In germline, CDR1 is DFQATT, CDR2 SNEGSKA (reference sequence). The V end lost 2 bases, the J end lost 2 bases, and 20 bases lay between the germline ends. The CDR3 region has the DNA TGCAGTGCTAGATCACGGGGGCAGGGGCCCCTCACAGATACGCAGTATTTT. Translation gives CSARSRGQGPLTDTQYF.

V gene TRBV9 combines with J gene TRBJ2-2, with 13 bases lining up with TRBD2. Germline CDR1 reads SGDLS; CDR2 reads YYNGEE. CDR3 length: 15 amino acids. Losses at the gene ends were 3 bases for V and 8 bases for J; bases not matched to a gene: 4. CDR3 loop: CASSAGLAGVGELFF. The CDR3 region has the DNA TGTGCCAGCAGCGCAGGACTAGCGGGAGTAGGGGAGCTGTTTTTT.

This clonotype showed up many times. The chain joins TRBV6-2 or TRBV6-3 to TRBJ2-1; TRBD2 matches 10 bases. After removal of 5 bases from V and 2 bases from J, the junction contained 6 bases not matched to a gene. CDR3 length equals 16 residues. CDR1 and CDR2 (germline): MNHEY, SVGEGT. The CDR3 protein is CASSHGLAATYNEQFF. The CDR3, as DNA: TGTGCCAGCAGTCACGGACTAGCGGCCACCTACAATGAGCAGTTCTTC.

This clonotype was recorded many times. The chain is built from TRBV7-8 and TRBJ2-3, with 12 positions matching TRBD2. Trimming removed 0 bases from V and 0 bases from J; junction bases left unmatched: 7. The CDR3 has 19 residues. Germline values: CDR1 SGHVS, CDR2 FQNEAQ. DNA of the CDR3: TGTGCCAGCAGCTTAGCGAGACTAGCGGGAGTTACTAGCACAGATACGCAGTATTTT. Translating it yields CASSLARLAGVTSTDTQYF. Complete variable domain (other parts from reference TRBV7-8 and TRBJ2-3): GAGVSQSPRYKVAKRGQDVALRCDPISGHVSLFWYQQALGQGPEFLTYFQNEAQLDKSGLPSDRFFAERPEGSVSTLKIQRTQQEDSAVYLCASSLARLAGVTSTDTQYFGPGTRLTVL.

J is TRBJ2-3 and V is TRBV28; TRBD2 agrees at 7 bases. Germline CDR1 MDHEN, CDR2 SYDVKM. Trimming at V came to 4 bases and at J to 4 bases, leaving 11 bases not matched to a gene. The CDR3 spans 16 residues. CDR3 loop: CASSSPGGGIADTQYF. In DNA form, the CDR3 reads TGTGCCAGCAGTTCTCCGGGAGGCGGGATCGCAGATACGCAGTATTTT. Full variable domain (missing parts from reference TRBV28 and TRBJ2-3): DVKVTQSSRYLVKRTGEKVFLECVQDMDHENMFWYRQDPGLGLRLIYFSYDVKMKEKGDIPEGYSVSREKKERFSLILESASTNQTSMYLCASSSPGGGIADTQYFGPGTRLTVL.

The table lists this clonotype with a few counts. The chain couples TRBV5-6 to TRBJ2-3, with TRBD2 matching over 14 bases. CDR1 is SGHDT, CDR2 YYEEEE, per germline. The CDR3 is 16 amino acids. V was clipped by 4 bases and J by 5 bases; unmatched bases: 6. The CDR3 reads CASSTGLAGGRDTQYF. The CDR3 DNA reads as TGTGCCAGCAGCACAGGACTAGCGGGAGGAAGAGATACGCAGTATTTT. The variable domain in full, completed from reference TRBV5-6 and TRBJ2-3, reads DAGVTQSPTHLIKTRGQQVTLRCSPKSGHDTVSWYQQALGQGPQFIFQYYEEEERQRGNFPDRFSGHQFPNYSSELNVNALLLGDSALYLCASSTGLAGGRDTQYFGPGTRLTVL.

The rearrangement links TRBV28 to TRBJ1-5, with 7 bases that match TRBD1. This CDR3 is 14 amino acids long. Germline CDR1 is MDHEN and CDR2 is SYDVKM. V dropped 8 bases and J dropped 7; count of bases not matched to a gene: 11. In DNA form, the CDR3 reads TGTGCCAGCGGCCCCGACAGGGTTAAGCAGCCCCAGCATTTT. As protein: CASGPDRVKQPQHF. The full variable domain, its missing parts supplied by reference TRBV28 and TRBJ1-5, is DVKVTQSSRYLVKRTGEKVFLECVQDMDHENMFWYRQDPGLGLRLIYFSYDVKMKEKGDIPEGYSVSREKKERFSLILESASTNQTSMYLCASGPDRVKQPQHFGDGTRLSIL.

This clonotype was seen at least ten times. In DNA form, the CDR3 reads TGTGCCAGCAGTTGGAGCCGGGAGGTCACTGAAGCTTTCTTT. Translated: CASSWSREVTEAFF. The chain couples TRBV6-2 or TRBV6-3 to TRBJ1-1; D is ambiguous. The germline V and J ends were trimmed by 4 bases and 4 bases, with 13 bases remaining between them. This CDR3 is built from 14 residues. CDR1 is MNHEY, CDR2 SVGEGT, per germline.

The chain is built from TRBV4-2 and TRBJ1-6, with D possibly matching TRBD1 (6 bases). Germline loops: CDR1 LGHNA, CDR2 YNFKEQ. This CDR3 region has 17 residues. Trimming pared 1 base from V and 7 bases from J, leaving 17 bases between. CDR3 DNA: TGTGCCAGCAGCCAAGGGGTCCCCCAGGGGACCAATTCACCCCTCCACTTT. It encodes CASSQGVPQGTNSPLHF.

This clonotype was counted between two and nine times. The CDR3 nucleotides read TGTGCCAGCAGTTACGTGACTAGCGGGAGGGCTGGAGCGGACGAGCAGTACTTC. It yields the protein CASSYVTSGRAGADEQYF. The chain recombines TRBV6-5 with TRBJ2-7; 14 nucleotides match TRBD2. Germline V gene data show CDR1 as MNHEY and CDR2 as SVGAGI. J lost 5 bases, V lost 2 bases, and 11 bases had no gene match. The CDR3 spans 18 residues.

This clonotype was detected many times. V is TRBV20-1 and J is TRBJ2-7, with TRBD2 matching over 10 bases. There are 14 residues in the CDR3. CDR1 and CDR2 (germline): DFQATT, SNEGSKA (reference sequence). Trimming at V came to 2 bases and at J to 6 bases, leaving 7 bases not matched to a gene. This CDR3 reads CSARIGTSVTEQYF. The CDR3 coding sequence is TGCAGTGCTAGAATAGGGACTAGCGTGACCGAGCAGTACTTC.

The chain carries TRBV24-1 and TRBJ2-3; 14 nucleotides line up with TRBD2. V lost 7 bases, J lost 3 bases, and 5 bases stayed unmatched. Germline lookup yields CDR1 KGHDR and CDR2 SFDVKD. This CDR3 contains 16 residues. CDR3 sequence reads: CATRTGLAGGTDTQYF. The CDR3 region has the DNA TGTGCCACCAGGACAGGACTAGCGGGAGGAACAGATACGCAGTATTTT.

About this clonotype itself: A much larger clone differs by one base, so this may be a read error. The chain links TRBV27 to TRBJ2-2; D not certain. The CDR3 is 18 residues long. In germline, CDR1 is MNHEY, CDR2 SMNVEV (reference sequence). Trimming removed 4 bases at V and 0 bases at J, with 18 bases between. CDR3 in DNA: TGTGCCAGCAGTTCCTTGATGGTTCTAGGGCCGAACACCGGGGAGCTGTTTTTT. Its protein product is CASSSLMVLGPNTGELFF.

This clonotype was seen at least ten times. The chain links TRBV10-3 to TRBJ2-5; D gene uncertain. The V gene's germline CDR1 is ENHRY and CDR2 SYGVKD. The CDR3 loop spans 10 amino acids. V was cut by 10 bases and J by 2 bases, with 5 bases left in between. The CDR3 nucleotides read TGTGCCACCGGACAAGAGACCCAGTACTTC. The encoded protein is CATGQETQYF.

This clonotype was found many times. The V call is TRBV11-2, the J call TRBJ2-3; 8 bases fit TRBD1. Trimming removed 1 base from V and 5 bases from J; junction bases left unmatched: 8. Germline V gives CDR1 SGHAT, CDR2 FQNNGV. The CDR3 sequence is 16 residues long. CDR3 DNA: TGTGCCAGCAGCTTAGTAGACAGGGGCTGGGGAGATACGCAGTATTTT. Translating gives CASSLVDRGWGDTQYF.

V gene TRBV19 combines with J gene TRBJ2-2; D remains ambiguous. This CDR3 has 16 amino acids. Trimming took off 9 bases at V and 3 bases at J, with 20 bases between the two ends. CDR1 is LNHDA and CDR2 is SQIVND in the germline V gene (reference sequence). As DNA, the CDR3 is TGTGCCAGCCGACGGACCCAAACCGCGGACACCGGGGAGCTGTTTTTT. Translation: CASRRTQTADTGELFF.

This clonotype was observed at least ten times. This sequence joins TRBV28 and TRBJ2-1; TRBD2 matches at 8 bases. The germline gives CDR1 MDHEN, CDR2 SYDVKM. The CDR3 covers 16 residues. Losses at the gene ends were 4 bases for V and 5 bases for J; bases not matched to a gene: 10. CDR3 region: CASSSVRLAHDNEQFF. The CDR3 DNA reads TGTGCCAGCAGTTCAGTGCGACTAGCGCATGACAATGAGCAGTTCTTC.